The 32 T cell receptor beta chains in this list originate from one sample, sequenced in a study of Ad26.COV2.S vaccination and SARS-CoV-2 variants. Method: immunoSEQ multiplex PCR; TCRdb's copy keeps in-frame clones and lacks some. This sample carries about 440,000 clones, roughly 91% of them seen once, and the ten largest clones take around 4.5%. Documented treatment: 15 to 20 received Ad26.COV2.S at low or high dose, single or two shots; roughly 5 received placebo; per-sample allocation not given. Material that was analyzed had been drawn on day 63 after the first vaccine or placebo injection. The material was peripheral blood, obtained in a trial of Ad26.COV2.S vaccine versus placebo. All receptors come from a person between 18 and 65 years old who received the Ad26.COV2.S COVID-19 vaccine or a placebo.

This clone was seen only a few times. The chain combines TRBV6-4 with TRBJ2-3; D not certain. Germline V gene sequence: CDR1 MRHNA, CDR2 SNTAGT. Trimming left V 3 bases short and J 0 bases short, with 4 bases between. CDR3 length: 13 residues. CDR3 sequence (DNA): TGTGCCAGCAGTGAGGGGAGCACAGATACGCAGTATTTT. Protein sequence: CASSEGSTDTQYF.

This chain uses TRBV6-4 with TRBJ2-4, with 9 bases identical to TRBD1. With 0 bases clipped from V and 7 bases from J, the junction kept 4 bases outside the gene matches. The CDR3 totals 15 residues. Germline CDR1 reads MRHNA; CDR2 reads SNTAGT. CDR3 in amino acids: CASSDSTGGWNIQYF. CDR3 nucleotides: TGTGCCAGCAGTGACTCTACAGGGGGCTGGAACATTCAGTACTTC.

The chain uses TRBV7-3 and TRBJ2-1; 7 bases match TRBD1. V dropped 4 bases and J dropped 3; count of bases not matched to a gene: 9. Germline V gives CDR1 SGHTA, CDR2 FQGTGA. The CDR3 contains 16 residues. CDR3 in DNA: TGTGCCAGCAGCTCCTCTACAGGGGTCTTCTACAATGAGCAGTTCTTC. Protein product: CASSSSTGVFYNEQFF.

This clone has just one count. The chain uses TRBV24-1 and TRBJ1-4; maybe TRBD1 (6 bases). Per the germline V gene, CDR1 is KGHDR and CDR2 is SFDVKD. The V and J ends lost 4 bases and 4 bases respectively, with 24 bases between them. The CDR3 length is 19 residues. The CDR3 here is CATSETDRTYPCGNEKLFF. DNA of the CDR3: TGTGCCACCAGTGAAACCGACAGGACTTACCCGTGCGGTAATGAAAAACTGTTTTTT.

The chain carries TRBV9 and TRBJ2-4; no clear D gene. The V and J ends lost 0 bases and 8 bases respectively, with 15 bases between them. The CDR3 contains 15 residues. CDR1 and CDR2 (germline): SGDLS, YYNGEE. The DNA for the CDR3 is TGTGCCAGCAGCGTAGGAGATTTCGGGTATGACATTCAGTACTTC. Protein sequence: CASSVGDFGYDIQYF.

The chain is built from TRBV27 and TRBJ2-1, with 11 bases lining up with TRBD1. Germline V gene lookup returns CDR1 MNHEY and CDR2 SMNVEV (reference sequence). V trimming: 5 bases; J trimming: 5 bases; junction bases outside the gene matches: 11. The CDR3 is 17 residues long. CDR3 loop: CASSLEKRTGGHNEQFF. CDR3 DNA: TGTGCCAGCAGTCTCGAGAAACGGACAGGGGGCCACAATGAGCAGTTCTTC.

Here the CDR3 reads CASSRGLGLAGETYEQYF. The CDR3 DNA follows: TGCGCCAGCAGCCGTGGTCTGGGACTAGCGGGAGAGACCTACGAGCAGTACTTC. The V and J genes are TRBV4-1 and TRBJ2-7; TRBD2 aligns across 14 bases. Germline V lookup: CDR1 MGHRA, CDR2 YSYEKL. J was trimmed by 2 bases and V by 4 bases; bases with no gene match: 10. The CDR3 extends over 18 amino acids.

This rearrangement joins TRBV28 to TRBJ2-1, with TRBD2 matching over 9 bases. V lost 1 base, J lost 4 bases, and 8 bases stayed unmatched. CDR3 length equals 17 residues. The germline V gene encodes CDR1 MDHEN and CDR2 SYDVKM. The CDR3 reads CASSLSPTSGYYNEQFF. In DNA, the CDR3 is TGTGCCAGCAGTTTATCCCCGACTAGCGGATATTACAATGAGCAGTTCTTC. Full variable domain (missing parts from reference TRBV28 and TRBJ2-1): DVKVTQSSRYLVKRTGEKVFLECVQDMDHENMFWYRQDPGLGLRLIYFSYDVKMKEKGDIPEGYSVSREKKERFSLILESASTNQTSMYLCASSLSPTSGYYNEQFFGPGTRLTVL.

This chain joins TRBV7-2 and TRBJ2-3, with TRBD2 matching over 12 bases. The CDR3 is made up of 17 amino acids. V was pared by 1 base and J by 6 bases, with 8 bases of the junction left unmatched. The germline CDR1 and CDR2 sequences are SGHTA and FQGNSA. The CDR3 coding sequence is TGTGCCAGCAGCTTAGAACTAGCGGGAGGAGGTGGGGATACGCAGTATTTT. Translation: CASSLELAGGGGDTQYF.

To note about this clone: At the DNA level, this CDR3 is encoded by other sequences in the same sample as well. The chain carries TRBV18 and TRBJ2-7; 7 positions match TRBD1. V lost 0 bases and J lost 2; bases outside the gene matches: 4. Germline assignment: CDR1 KGHSH and CDR2 LQKENI. There are 15 residues in the CDR3. The CDR3 is CASSPPGQGAYEQYF. CDR3 bases: TGTGCCAGCTCACCACCCGGGCAGGGGGCCTACGAGCAGTACTTC.

V usage is TRBV29-1 and J usage is TRBJ1-1, with TRBD1 identical over 7 bases. CDR1 and CDR2 (germline): SQVTM, ANQGSEA. V was pared by 5 bases and J by 2 bases, with 5 bases of the junction left unmatched. This CDR3 has 13 amino acids. This CDR3 reads CSVQGGSNTEAFF. CDR3 bases: TGCAGCGTTCAGGGGGGTAGTAACACTGAAGCTTTCTTT.

The V gene is TRBV5-1, the J gene TRBJ2-2; 12 bases fit TRBD1. The CDR3 has 19 residues. J lost 7 bases, V lost 4 bases, and 17 bases had no gene match. Germline CDR1 is SGHRS and CDR2 is YFSETQ. CDR3 nucleotides: TGCGCCAGCAGCCAAAGCTATCGGGACAGGGGGCACCCACGCGGGGAGCTGTTTTTT. Translating it yields CASSQSYRDRGHPRGELFF.

This rearrangement joins TRBV6-2 or TRBV6-3 to TRBJ2-7; 9 bases are shared with TRBD2. CDR3 length: 15 residues. Trimming removed 2 bases from V and 2 bases from J; junction bases left unmatched: 4. Germline CDR1 is MNHEY and CDR2 is SVGEGT. CDR3 sequence: CASSYGASGTYEQYF. CDR3 sequence (DNA): TGTGCCAGCAGTTACGGGGCTAGCGGGACCTACGAGCAGTACTTC.

This chain connects TRBV7-9 to TRBJ1-1; D remains unclear. The CDR3 runs 12 residues. CDR1 and CDR2 (germline): SEHNR, FQNEAQ (reference sequence). V was pared by 5 bases and J by 1 base, with 5 bases between. CDR3 region: CASSPENTEAFF. Written as DNA, the CDR3 is TGTGCCAGCAGCCCCGAGAACACTGAAGCTTTCTTT.

V and J are TRBV10-2 and TRBJ1-5; unclear D gene. CDR1 is WSHSY, CDR2 SAAADI, per germline. This CDR3 region has 17 residues. With 3 bases removed from V and 0 bases from J, the gap between germline ends came to 15 bases. The CDR3 reads CASSDRASHYSNQPQHF. CDR3 in DNA: TGCGCCAGCAGTGATCGGGCCAGCCACTATAGCAATCAGCCCCAGCATTTT.

V gene TRBV28 combines with J gene TRBJ1-5, with D possibly matching TRBD1 (5 bases). The CDR3 has 11 amino acids. Germline V gives CDR1 MDHEN, CDR2 SYDVKM. Trimming removed 10 bases from V and 5 bases from J, with 9 bases in between. The CDR3 DNA is TGTGCCACGCAGGGCGATCAGCCCCAGCATTTT. It codes for CATQGDQPQHF.

The chain carries TRBV28 and TRBJ2-5; the match to TRBD1 covers 7 bases. The germline gives CDR1 MDHEN, CDR2 SYDVKM. J lost 2 bases, V lost 4 bases, and 13 bases had no gene match. The CDR3 totals 17 residues. The CDR3 coding sequence is TGTGCCAGCAGTTCATCCGCCCGGGACAGAGAACAAGAGACCCAGTACTTC. Amino acids: CASSSSARDREQETQYF.

The chain employs TRBV19 and TRBJ2-2; 8 bases agree with TRBD2. CDR3 length: 14 amino acids. Unmatched junction bases numbered 5, after V lost 8 bases and J lost 3 bases. Per germline, CDR1 LNHDA and CDR2 SQIVND (reference sequence). The CDR3 bases are TGTGCCAGTGGAATAGCGGGACACACCGGGGAGCTGTTTTTT. It yields the protein CASGIAGHTGELFF.

This clone is a singleton in its sample. The chain carries TRBV28 and TRBJ2-7; 8 nucleotides line up with TRBD2. The V segment lost 11 bases and the J segment 5 bases; nucleotides outside the gene matches: 11. This CDR3 comprises 13 residues. Germline CDR1 MDHEN, CDR2 SYDVKM. Here the CDR3 reads CAAAGGGIDEQYF. Here the CDR3 DNA reads TGTGCCGCGGCGGGGGGCGGTATCGACGAGCAGTACTTC. The variable domain in full, with the rest retrieved from reference TRBV28 and TRBJ2-7, is DVKVTQSSRYLVKRTGEKVFLECVQDMDHENMFWYRQDPGLGLRLIYFSYDVKMKEKGDIPEGYSVSREKKERFSLILESASTNQTSMYLCAAAGGGIDEQYFGPGTRLTVT.

The V gene is TRBV9, the J gene TRBJ1-6, with a weak D call TRBD1 (5 bases). V gave up 6 bases and J gave up 6 bases, with 19 bases separating them. The germline gives CDR1 SGDLS, CDR2 YYNGEE. The CDR3 sequence is 16 residues long. Here the CDR3 DNA reads TGTGCCAGCAACCGCGAAGGGGACCCCGGTAATTCACCCCTCCACTTT. It translates to CASNREGDPGNSPLHF.

The rearrangement uses TRBV12-3 or TRBV12-4 and TRBJ2-7; TRBD2 agrees at 11 bases. This CDR3 comprises 13 residues. Trimming removed 6 bases from V and 5 bases from J; junction bases left unmatched: 3. CDR3 bases: TGTGCCAGCAGCCCGACTAGCGGGAACGAGCAGTACTTC. It is translated as CASSPTSGNEQYF.

V and J are TRBV3-1 (or the pseudogene TRBV3-2) and TRBJ2-1; D is perhaps TRBD1 (5 bases). V lost 4 bases and J 4 bases, leaving 8 bases between the germline ends. The CDR3 covers 13 residues. The germline V gene has CDR1 LGHDT and CDR2 YNNKEL (reference sequence). The CDR3 DNA sequence: TGTGCCAGCAGCCTCCGACAGTACAATGAGCAGTTCTTC. Encoded protein: CASSLRQYNEQFF.

The rearrangement joins TRBV20-1 to TRBJ2-2; D is undetermined. The CDR3 has 11 residues. Trimming shortened V by 2 bases and J by 6 bases, and 4 bases separated the two germline ends. Germline loops: CDR1 DFQATT, CDR2 SNEGSKA (reference sequence). This CDR3 is CSARFAGELFF. The CDR3 DNA reads as TGCAGTGCTAGATTCGCCGGGGAGCTGTTTTTT.

The V call is TRBV10-1, the J call TRBJ2-4, with unresolved D. Per the germline V gene, CDR1 is WNHNN and CDR2 is SYGVQD (reference sequence). V lost 4 bases and J lost 0, with 4 bases in between. The CDR3 is 13 residues long. The DNA for the CDR3 is TGCGCCAGCAGTGTCGGAGCCAAAAACATTCAGTACTTC. This gives the protein CASSVGAKNIQYF.

This clone was seen a few times. The chain couples TRBV19 to TRBJ2-7; TRBD2 aligns across 8 bases. This CDR3 spans 13 amino acids. Trimming cost V 8 bases and J 0 bases; bases outside gene matches: 3. The germline CDR1 and CDR2 sequences are LNHDA and SQIVND (reference sequence). CDR3 region: CASWAGGSYEQYF. The CDR3 nucleotides are TGTGCCAGTTGGGCGGGAGGCTCCTACGAGCAGTACTTC.

This sequence joins TRBV5-1 and TRBJ2-3; TRBD2 aligns across 13 bases. Looked up from germline, CDR1 is SGHRS and CDR2 is YFSETQ. The CDR3 length is 19 residues. V lost 1 base and J lost 4; bases outside the gene matches: 12. The CDR3 bases are TGCGCCAGCAGCTTGCGGGTCGTGCCGGGACTAGCGGGACCAGATACGCAGTATTTT. It encodes CASSLRVVPGLAGPDTQYF. The whole variable domain, remainder taken from reference TRBV5-1 and TRBJ2-3, is KAGVTQTPRYLIKTRGQQVTLSCSPISGHRSVSWYQQTPGQGLQFLFEYFSETQRNKGNFPGRFSGRQFSNSRSEMNVSTLELGDSALYLCASSLRVVPGLAGPDTQYFGPGTRLTVL.

The V call is TRBV11-2, the J call TRBJ2-1; 7 bases are a match to TRBD2. CDR1 is SGHAT, CDR2 FQNNGV, per germline. V shed 5 bases, J shed 5 bases, and the junction held 9 bases outside the gene matches. The CDR3 consists of 15 residues. The CDR3 loop is CASSRASGYNNEQFF. The CDR3 region has the DNA TGTGCCAGCAGCCGGGCTAGCGGTTATAACAATGAGCAGTTCTTC.

V and J are TRBV7-2 and TRBJ2-5, with 8 bases aligning to TRBD2. Germline-derived CDR1 and CDR2 are SGHTA and FQGNSA. The V gene end was trimmed by 4 bases and the J gene end by 5 bases; junction bases not matched to a gene: 9. The CDR3 contains 15 residues. CDR3 DNA: TGTGCCAGCAGCTCCTTCGCGCGGGAGGCCGAGACCCAGTACTTC. Protein sequence: CASSSFAREAETQYF.

The V gene is TRBV7-8, the J gene TRBJ2-3, with 12 positions matching TRBD2. J was trimmed by 1 base and V by 5 bases; bases with no gene match: 4. Germline-derived CDR1 and CDR2 are SGHVS and FQNEAQ. This CDR3 comprises 16 residues. CDR3 nucleotides: TGTGCCAGCAGCGGGGGACTAGCGGGTGGCACAGATACGCAGTATTTT. This translates into CASSGGLAGGTDTQYF.

The chain links TRBV5-4 to TRBJ1-1, with D unclear. CDR1 and CDR2 from the germline V gene are SGHNT and YYREEE (reference sequence). This CDR3 region has 15 residues. V was shortened by 2 bases and J by 0 bases, with 11 bases between the two germline ends. CDR3 protein: CASSLEGLVNTEAFF. The CDR3, as DNA: TGTGCCAGCAGCTTAGAAGGCCTGGTGAACACTGAAGCTTTCTTT.

The CDR3 sequence: CASAASTDTQYF. Here the CDR3 DNA reads TGTGCCAGCGCTGCAAGCACAGATACGCAGTATTTT. The rearrangement joins TRBV12-3 or TRBV12-4 to TRBJ2-3; D is undetermined. V was shortened by 8 bases and J by 0 bases, with 6 bases between the two germline ends. CDR3 size: 12 residues.

The V and J genes are TRBV13 and TRBJ1-1; D may be TRBD1 (5 bases). The CDR3 sequence is 13 residues long. Germline CDR1 reads PRHDT; CDR2 reads FYEKMQ (reference sequence). The germline V and J ends were trimmed by 4 bases and 7 bases, with 13 bases remaining between them. CDR3 in amino acids: CASSSGTRGEAFF. The DNA for the CDR3 is TGTGCCAGCAGCTCCGGGACGAGGGGTGAAGCTTTCTTT.